The 11 T cell receptor beta chains listed next were all sequenced from one sample in a study of shared T cell receptors in the human thymus. Sequencing used immunoSEQ multiplex PCR; TCRdb keeps in-frame clones, though not all of them. The table has hundreds of thousands of clones, roughly 88% seen once; the top ten hold 0.008% to 0.011%. The sample was also linked to a second study, of human thymus T cells.

Sequenced input: thymocytes. These receptors all come from a boy in the first two years of life with a congenital heart defect.

The chain is built from TRBV28 and TRBJ2-7, with D perhaps matching TRBD1 (7 bases). The V gene's germline CDR1 is MDHEN and CDR2 SYDVKM. The CDR3 is made up of 15 amino acids. V was pared by 5 bases and J by 7 bases, with 21 bases between. Here the CDR3 reads CASSPSGTEGREQYF. As DNA, the CDR3 is TGTGCCAGCAGTCCCTCCGGGACAGAGGGGAGGGAGCAGTACTTC. The full variable domain, completed using reference TRBV28 and TRBJ2-7, is DVKVTQSSRYLVKRTGEKVFLECVQDMDHENMFWYRQDPGLGLRLIYFSYDVKMKEKGDIPEGYSVSREKKERFSLILESASTNQTSMYLCASSPSGTEGREQYFGPGTRLTVT.

The chain combines TRBV5-1 with TRBJ2-2; tentatively, D is TRBD2 (5 bases). V shed 0 bases and J shed 3 bases, with 9 bases lying between them. Per germline, CDR1 SGHRS and CDR2 YFSETQ. The CDR3 loop spans 15 amino acids. CDR3 coding DNA: TGCGCCAGCAGCTTGGTCGGGATCGACACCGGGGAGCTGTTTTTT. This sequence encodes CASSLVGIDTGELFF.

This clone was observed a single time. The chain uses TRBV27 and TRBJ2-1; 10 nucleotides align to TRBD2. Unmatched junction bases numbered 19, after V lost 6 bases and J lost 2 bases. Germline values: CDR1 MNHEY, CDR2 SMNVEV (reference sequence). The CDR3 contains 20 residues. Here the CDR3 DNA reads TGTGCCAGCAGCCCCCCACGGGGGACTAGCGAGCCTGAAGCCTACAATGAGCAGTTCTTC. This encodes CASSPPRGTSEPEAYNEQFF.

The gene calls are TRBV5-1 and TRBJ2-2; TRBD2 agrees at 8 bases. The CDR3 runs to 22 residues. Germline V gives CDR1 SGHRS, CDR2 YFSETQ. Trimming took 1 base from V and 2 from J; bases not matched to a gene: 22. The CDR3 region is CASSLFGSAGRGLAINTGELFF. The CDR3 bases are TGCGCCAGCAGCTTGTTCGGATCGGCAGGCCGAGGACTAGCCATAAACACCGGGGAGCTGTTTTTT.

The chain joins TRBV5-4 to TRBJ2-7; TRBD2 agrees at 7 bases. J gave up 0 bases and V 3 bases, and 6 bases lay outside the gene matches. CDR3 length equals 15 residues. CDR1 and CDR2 (germline): SGHNT, YYREEE (reference sequence). CDR3 sequence: CASSYGRESSYEQYF. The CDR3 region has the DNA TGTGCCAGCAGCTACGGGCGGGAGAGCTCCTACGAGCAGTACTTC.

The chain combines TRBV29-1 with TRBJ1-2, with a tentative D call TRBD1 (5 bases). Between the trimmed V and J ends, which lost 0 bases and 2 bases, there was a span of 16 bases. The CDR3 totals 16 residues. Germline CDR1 is SQVTM and CDR2 is ANQGSEA. As DNA, the CDR3 is TGCAGCGTTGAAGATCGCCGACAGCCCACCAACTATGGCTACACCTTC. Translating it yields CSVEDRRQPTNYGYTF.

The CDR3 is CASSSRQGESLNTEAFF. CDR3 nucleotides: TGTGCCAGCAGCTCCCGACAGGGAGAGAGTTTGAACACTGAAGCTTTCTTT. The chain carries TRBV7-8 and TRBJ1-1; 7 bases are a match to TRBD1. V shed 4 bases and J 0 bases; nucleotides not matched to a gene: 11. Per the germline V gene, CDR1 is SGHVS and CDR2 is FQNEAQ. The CDR3 consists of 17 residues.

The chain recombines TRBV5-1 with TRBJ2-3; 8 bases fit TRBD1. Germline loops: CDR1 SGHRS, CDR2 YFSETQ. Germline trimming cut 0 bases from V and 4 bases from J; bases unmatched to any gene: 7. This CDR3 has 16 residues. The CDR3 DNA follows: TGCGCCAGCAGCTTGGTTTTCAGGGGGCACGCAGATACGCAGTATTTT. It encodes CASSLVFRGHADTQYF.

V is TRBV5-3 and J is TRBJ2-7; 8 bases fit TRBD2. TRBV5-3 carries the ORF label, with uncertain function. After removal of 4 bases from V and 2 bases from J, the junction contained 8 bases not matched to a gene. This CDR3 comprises 15 residues. CDR3 sequence reads: CARSPGGTRAYEQYF. The CDR3 nucleotides read TGTGCCAGAAGCCCAGGAGGGACTAGGGCCTACGAGCAGTACTTC.

V is TRBV11-3 and J is TRBJ2-2, with a weak D call TRBD2 (5 bases). The CDR3 contains 15 residues. Germline values: CDR1 SGHNT, CDR2 YENEEA. V was pared by 0 bases and J by 10 bases, with 15 bases between. CDR3: CASSLESDQRVELFF. For the CDR3, the DNA is TGTGCCAGCAGCTTAGAGAGCGACCAGAGGGTGGAGCTGTTTTTT.

The rearrangement uses TRBV6-1 and TRBJ2-5, with D possibly being TRBD2 (6 bases). Per the germline V gene, CDR1 is MNHNS and CDR2 is SASEGT. V was pared by 2 bases and J by 1 base, with 14 bases between. The CDR3 loop spans 16 amino acids. The CDR3 spells CASSERGGIFQETQYF. The CDR3 DNA follows: TGTGCCAGCAGTGAACGTGGCGGGATTTTCCAAGAGACCCAGTACTTC.